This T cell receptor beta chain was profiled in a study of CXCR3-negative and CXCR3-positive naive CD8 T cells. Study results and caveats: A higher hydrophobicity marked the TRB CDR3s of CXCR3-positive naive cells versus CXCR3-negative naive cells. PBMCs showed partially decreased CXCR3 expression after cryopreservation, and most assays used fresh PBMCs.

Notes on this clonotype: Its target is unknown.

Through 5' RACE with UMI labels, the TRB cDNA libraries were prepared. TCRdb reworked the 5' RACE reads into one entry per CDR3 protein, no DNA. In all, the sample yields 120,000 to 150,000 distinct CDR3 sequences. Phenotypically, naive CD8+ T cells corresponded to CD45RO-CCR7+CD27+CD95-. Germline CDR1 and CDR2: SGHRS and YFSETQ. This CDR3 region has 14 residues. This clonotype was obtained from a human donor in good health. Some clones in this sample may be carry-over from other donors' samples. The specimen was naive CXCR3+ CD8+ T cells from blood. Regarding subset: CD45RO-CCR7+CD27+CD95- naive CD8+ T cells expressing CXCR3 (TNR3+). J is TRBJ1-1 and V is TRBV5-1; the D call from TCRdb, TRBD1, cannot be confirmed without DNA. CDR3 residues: CASSIGPGGTEAFF. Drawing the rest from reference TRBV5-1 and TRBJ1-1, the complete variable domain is KAGVTQTPRYLIKTRGQQVTLSCSPISGHRSVSWYQQTPGQGLQFLFEYFSETQRNKGNFPGRFSGRQFSNSRSEMNVSTLELGDSALYLCASSIGPGGTEAFFGQGTRLTVV.